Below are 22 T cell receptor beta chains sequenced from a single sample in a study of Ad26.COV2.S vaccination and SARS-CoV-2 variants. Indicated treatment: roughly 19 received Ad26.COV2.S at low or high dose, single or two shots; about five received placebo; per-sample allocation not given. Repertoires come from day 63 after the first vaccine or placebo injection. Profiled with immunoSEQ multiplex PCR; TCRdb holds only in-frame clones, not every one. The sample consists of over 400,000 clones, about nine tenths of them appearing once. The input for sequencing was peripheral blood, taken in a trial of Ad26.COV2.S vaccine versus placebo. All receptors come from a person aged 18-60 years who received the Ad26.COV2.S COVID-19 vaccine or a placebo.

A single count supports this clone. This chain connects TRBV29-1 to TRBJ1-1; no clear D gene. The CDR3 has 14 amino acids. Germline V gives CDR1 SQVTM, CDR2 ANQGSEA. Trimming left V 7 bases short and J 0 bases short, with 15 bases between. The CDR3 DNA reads TGCAGCGCACACAGACCGACCATGAACACTGAAGCTTTCTTT. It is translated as CSAHRPTMNTEAFF.

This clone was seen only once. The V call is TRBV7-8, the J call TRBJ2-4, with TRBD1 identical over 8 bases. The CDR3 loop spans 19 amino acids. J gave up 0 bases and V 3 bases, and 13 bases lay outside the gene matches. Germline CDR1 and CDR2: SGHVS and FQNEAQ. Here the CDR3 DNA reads TGTGCCAGCAGCTTCGTGCAGGGGGCGGGTTTTGGAGCCAAAAACATTCAGTACTTC. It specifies CASSFVQGAGFGAKNIQYF.

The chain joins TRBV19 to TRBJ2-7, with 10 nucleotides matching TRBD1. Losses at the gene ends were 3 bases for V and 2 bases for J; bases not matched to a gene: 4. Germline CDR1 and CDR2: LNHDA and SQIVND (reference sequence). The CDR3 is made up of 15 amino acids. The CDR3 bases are TGTGCCAGTAGTATGGGGACAGGGGATACCTACGAGCAGTACTTC. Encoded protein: CASSMGTGDTYEQYF.

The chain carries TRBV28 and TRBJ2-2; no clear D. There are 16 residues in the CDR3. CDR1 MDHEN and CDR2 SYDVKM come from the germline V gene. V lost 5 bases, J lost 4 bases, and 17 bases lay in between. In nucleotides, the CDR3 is TGTGCCAGCAGTGGTATCGCGGCACTACTCACCGGGGAGCTGTTTTTT. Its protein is CASSGIAALLTGELFF.

The CDR3 bases are TGTGCCAGCAGCTTAAATATGGGTTACACTGAAGCTTTCTTT. Translated: CASSLNMGYTEAFF. The chain couples TRBV11-2 to TRBJ1-1; D uncertain. This CDR3 is 14 amino acids long. The germline CDR1 and CDR2 sequences are SGHAT and FQNNGV. Trimming removed 2 bases at V and 3 bases at J, with 10 bases between.

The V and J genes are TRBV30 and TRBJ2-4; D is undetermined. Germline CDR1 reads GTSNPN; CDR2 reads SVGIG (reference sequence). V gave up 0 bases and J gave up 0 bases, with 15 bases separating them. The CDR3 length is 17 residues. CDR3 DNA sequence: TGTGCCTGGAGTGTAAATAAGTTAGTACTAGCCAAAAACATTCAGTACTTC. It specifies CAWSVNKLVLAKNIQYF.

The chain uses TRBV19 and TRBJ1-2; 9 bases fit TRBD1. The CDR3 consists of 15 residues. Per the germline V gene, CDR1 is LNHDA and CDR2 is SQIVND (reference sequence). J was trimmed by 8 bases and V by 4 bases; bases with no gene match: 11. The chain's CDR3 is CASSTWDREISGYTF. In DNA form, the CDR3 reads TGTGCCAGTAGTACCTGGGACAGGGAGATTTCGGGCTACACCTTC.

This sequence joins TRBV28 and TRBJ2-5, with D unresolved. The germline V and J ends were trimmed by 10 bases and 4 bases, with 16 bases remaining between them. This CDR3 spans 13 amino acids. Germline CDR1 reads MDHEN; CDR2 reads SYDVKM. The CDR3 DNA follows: TGTGCCACCACTGTTCAGCTTAGAGAGACCCAGTACTTC. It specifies CATTVQLRETQYF.

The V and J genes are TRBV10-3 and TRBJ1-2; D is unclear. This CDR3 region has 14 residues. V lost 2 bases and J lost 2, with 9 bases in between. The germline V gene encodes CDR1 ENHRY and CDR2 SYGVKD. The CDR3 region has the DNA TGTGCCATCAGTGAGGCGACACTAAACTATGGCTACACCTTC. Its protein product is CAISEATLNYGYTF.

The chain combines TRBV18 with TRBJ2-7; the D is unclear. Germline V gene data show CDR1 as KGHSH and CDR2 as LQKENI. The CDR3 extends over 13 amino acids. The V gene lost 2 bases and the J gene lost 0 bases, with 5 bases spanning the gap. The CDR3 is CASSPMGSYEQYF. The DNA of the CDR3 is TGTGCCAGCTCACCAATGGGCTCCTACGAGCAGTACTTC.

The DNA for the CDR3 is TGTGCCAGCAGTTACTCGAATCCTGAAGCTTTCTTT. Protein product: CASSYSNPEAFF. V gene TRBV6-6 combines with J gene TRBJ1-1, with no clear D. The CDR3 extends over 12 amino acids. Germline V CDR1 and CDR2: MNHNY, SVGAGI (reference sequence). The V end lost 0 bases, the J end lost 6 bases, and 5 bases lay between the germline ends.

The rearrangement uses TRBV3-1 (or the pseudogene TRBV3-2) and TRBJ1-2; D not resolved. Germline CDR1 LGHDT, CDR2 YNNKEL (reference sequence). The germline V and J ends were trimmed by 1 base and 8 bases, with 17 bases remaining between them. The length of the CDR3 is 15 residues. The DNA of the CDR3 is TGTGCCAGCAGCCAAGTTGGCCGTGAGCACAGAGGCTACACCTTC. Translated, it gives CASSQVGREHRGYTF.

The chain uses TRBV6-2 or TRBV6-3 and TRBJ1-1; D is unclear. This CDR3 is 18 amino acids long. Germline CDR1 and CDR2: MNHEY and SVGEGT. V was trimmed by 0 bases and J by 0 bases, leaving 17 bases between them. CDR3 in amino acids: CASSYSKAGMGMNTEAFF. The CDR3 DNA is TGTGCCAGCAGTTACTCGAAGGCGGGGATGGGGATGAACACTGAAGCTTTCTTT.

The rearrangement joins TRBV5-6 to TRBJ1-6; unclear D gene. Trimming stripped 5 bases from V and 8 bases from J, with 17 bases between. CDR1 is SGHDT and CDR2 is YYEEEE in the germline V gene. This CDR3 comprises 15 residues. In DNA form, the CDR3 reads TGTGCCAGCAGAACATTGGACGCCGAGGATTCACCCCTCCACTTT. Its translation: CASRTLDAEDSPLHF.

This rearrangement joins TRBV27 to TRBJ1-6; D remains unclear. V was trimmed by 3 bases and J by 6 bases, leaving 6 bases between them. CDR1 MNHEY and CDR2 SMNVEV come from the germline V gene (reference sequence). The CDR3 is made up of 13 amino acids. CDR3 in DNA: TGTGCCAGCAGTTTTCAAACTAATTCACCCCTCCACTTT. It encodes CASSFQTNSPLHF.

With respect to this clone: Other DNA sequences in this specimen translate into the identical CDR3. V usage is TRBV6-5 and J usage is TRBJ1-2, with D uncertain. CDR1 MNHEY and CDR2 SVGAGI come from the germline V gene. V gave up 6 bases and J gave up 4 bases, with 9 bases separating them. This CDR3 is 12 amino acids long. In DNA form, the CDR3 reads TGTGCCAGCAGAGACGGTTCCTATGGCTACACCTTC. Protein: CASRDGSYGYTF.

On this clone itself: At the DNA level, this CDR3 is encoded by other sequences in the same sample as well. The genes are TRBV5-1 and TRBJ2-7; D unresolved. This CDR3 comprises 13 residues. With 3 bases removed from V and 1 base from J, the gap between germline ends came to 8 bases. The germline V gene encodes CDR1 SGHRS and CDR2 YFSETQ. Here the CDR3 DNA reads TGCGCCAGCAGCTGGGATCGTTCCTACGAGCAGTACTTC. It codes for CASSWDRSYEQYF.

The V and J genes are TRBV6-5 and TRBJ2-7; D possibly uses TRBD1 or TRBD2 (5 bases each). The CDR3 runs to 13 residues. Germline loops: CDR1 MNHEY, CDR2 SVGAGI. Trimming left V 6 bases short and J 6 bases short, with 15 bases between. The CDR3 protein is CASSIGTWGEQYF. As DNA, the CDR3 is TGTGCCAGCAGCATTGGGACCTGGGGCGAGCAGTACTTC.

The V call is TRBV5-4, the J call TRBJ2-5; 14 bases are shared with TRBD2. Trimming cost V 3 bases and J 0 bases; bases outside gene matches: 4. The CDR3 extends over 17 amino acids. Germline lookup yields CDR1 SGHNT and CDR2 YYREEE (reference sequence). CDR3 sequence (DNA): TGTGCCAGCAGCTGGGGACTAGCGGGGGTCAACCAAGAGACCCAGTACTTC. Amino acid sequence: CASSWGLAGVNQETQYF.

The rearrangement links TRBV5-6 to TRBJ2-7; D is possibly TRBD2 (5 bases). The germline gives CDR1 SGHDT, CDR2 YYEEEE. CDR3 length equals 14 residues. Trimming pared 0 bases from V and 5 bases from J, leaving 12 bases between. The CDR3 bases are TGTGCCAGCAGCTTGGGAGGGCTTGAGAACGAGCAGTACTTC. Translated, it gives CASSLGGLENEQYF.

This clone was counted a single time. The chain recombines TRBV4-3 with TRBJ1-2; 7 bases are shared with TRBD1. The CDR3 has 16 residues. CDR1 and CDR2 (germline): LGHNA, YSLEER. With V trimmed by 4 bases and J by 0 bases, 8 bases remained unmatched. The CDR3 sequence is CASSRSGTATNYGYTF. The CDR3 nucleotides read TGCGCCAGCAGCCGGAGCGGGACAGCTACTAACTATGGCTACACCTTC.

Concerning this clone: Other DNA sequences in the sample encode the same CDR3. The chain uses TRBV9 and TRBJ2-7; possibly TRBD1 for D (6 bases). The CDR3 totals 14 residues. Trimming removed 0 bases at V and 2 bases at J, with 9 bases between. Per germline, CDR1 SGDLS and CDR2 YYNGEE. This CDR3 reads CASSVAPGAYEQYF. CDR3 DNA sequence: TGTGCCAGCAGCGTAGCCCCAGGGGCCTACGAGCAGTACTTC.